Listed here are 28 T cell receptor beta chains from one sample, sequenced in a study of Graves' ophthalmopathy and Graves' hyperthyroidism. Amplified TCR beta CDR3 regions were obtained using RNA transcripts as template. HTBI primers primed a first-round RT-PCR, and a second-round multiplex PCR followed. MiXCR was run by TCRdb on the multiplex PCR reads, yielding one entry per CDR3 protein. The table records approximately 540,000 distinct CDR3 sequences, less than 45% of them present only once. The sequencing input was peripheral blood or thyroid tissue (not recorded which). The receptors were sampled from an adult man with Graves' hyperthyroidism.

This clonotype was found many times. The chain uses TRBV6-6 and TRBJ1-5; a possible D gene is TRBD1 (5 bases). Trimming cost V 5 bases and J 6 bases, with 14 bases left between them. The CDR3 runs 14 residues. From germline, CDR1 is MNHNY and CDR2 SVGAGI (reference sequence). The CDR3 coding sequence is TGTGCCAGCAGTGAATCAGGGATAGGTCAGCCCCAGCATTTT. It is translated as CASSESGIGQPQHF.

The sample holds many counts of this clonotype. V is TRBV5-1 and J is TRBJ1-1, with TRBD1 matching 10 bases. The V gene end was trimmed by 2 bases and the J gene end by 4 bases; junction bases not matched to a gene: 11. Looked up from germline, CDR1 is SGHRS and CDR2 is YFSETQ. The CDR3 consists of 17 residues. The CDR3 coding sequence is TGCGCCAGCAGCTTCCACGGACAGGGGGGGTTGAGCACTGAAGCTTTCTTT. Translating it yields CASSFHGQGGLSTEAFF.

The V and J genes are TRBV5-5 and TRBJ1-2; maybe TRBD1 (6 bases). Germline CDR1 and CDR2: SGHKS and YYEKEE (reference sequence). This CDR3 spans 13 amino acids. With 7 bases removed from V and 4 bases from J, the gap between germline ends came to 14 bases. The DNA for the CDR3 is TGTGCCAGCGGGGGAGGGGACACCTATGGCTACACCTTC. This gives the protein CASGGGDTYGYTF.

This clonotype came up a few times. The J gene is TRBJ1-2, the V gene TRBV7-9; TRBD1 matches at 9 bases. After removal of 2 bases from V and 5 bases from J, the junction contained 6 bases not matched to a gene. Per germline, CDR1 SEHNR and CDR2 FQNEAQ (reference sequence). This CDR3 contains 15 residues. The CDR3 spells CASSLPGQGLYGYTF. CDR3 in DNA: TGTGCCAGCAGCTTACCGGGACAGGGACTTTATGGCTACACCTTC.

As to this clonotype: Compared with germline, one end of the junction differs, possibly owing to a read error. The rearrangement joins TRBV6-5 to TRBJ1-6; D is unclear. Germline V lookup: CDR1 MNHEY, CDR2 SVGAGI. The CDR3 runs to 12 residues. The CDR3 DNA is TGTACCAGCAGAGACACTAATTCCCCCCTCCACTTT. Its translation: CTSRDTNSPLHF.

The table lists this clonotype with a few counts. CDR3 loop: CASSDLQGGSPLHF. The CDR3 nucleotides are TGTGCCAGCAGTGATCTACAGGGGGGTTCACCCCTCCACTTT. This chain joins TRBV6-1 and TRBJ1-6; TRBD1 matches 8 bases. V lost 3 bases to trimming and J lost 9 bases; unmatched junction nucleotides: 4. Germline V gene data show CDR1 as MNHNS and CDR2 as SASEGT. This CDR3 spans 14 amino acids.

The chain has TRBV7-9 and TRBJ1-1; 9 nucleotides match TRBD1. Per the germline V gene, CDR1 is SEHNR and CDR2 is FQNEAQ (reference sequence). The CDR3 totals 16 residues. The V segment lost 2 bases and the J segment 11 bases; nucleotides outside the gene matches: 15. CDR3 amino acids: CASSLTSGTGSSPAFF. CDR3 DNA sequence: TGTGCCAGCAGCTTAACATCCGGGACAGGGTCTTCTCCGGCTTTCTTT.

Of note for this clonotype: A read error may explain this, as a much larger clone is one base away. J is TRBJ1-6 and V is TRBV20-1, with D possibly TRBD1 on 5 matching bases. The CDR3 has 16 residues. Germline V gene sequence: CDR1 DFQATT, CDR2 SNEGSKA (reference sequence). CDR3 DNA: TGCAGTGCTAGAGCCCCGATTGTACAGGATAATTCATCCCTCCACTTT. This translates into CSARAPIVQDNSSLHF.

This clonotype was observed at least ten times. The chain recombines TRBV7-9 with TRBJ1-3, with 8 bases aligning to TRBD1. J was trimmed by 1 base and V by 5 bases; bases with no gene match: 1. CDR3 length equals 14 residues. Germline CDR1 is SEHNR and CDR2 is FQNEAQ (reference sequence). As DNA, the CDR3 is TGTGCCAGCAGCGGACAGGGTTCTGGAAACACCATATATTTT. Protein: CASSGQGSGNTIYF.

This clonotype occurred many times. The chain joins TRBV7-6 to TRBJ2-5; TRBD2 is a possible D gene (5 bases). The V and J ends lost 5 bases and 4 bases respectively, with 11 bases between them. CDR3 length: 13 amino acids. CDR1 and CDR2 (germline): SGHVS, FNYEAQ. CDR3 nucleotides: TGTGCCAGCAGCCTCAGACTAAGAGAGACCCAGTACTTC. Its protein product is CASSLRLRETQYF.

The chain uses TRBV20-1 and TRBJ1-2; possible D gene TRBD1, 5 bases. Germline V gene lookup returns CDR1 DFQATT and CDR2 SNEGSKA (reference sequence). There are 15 residues in the CDR3. The V end lost 0 bases, the J end lost 4 bases, and 15 bases lay between the germline ends. This CDR3 reads CSARDVGLQSYGYTF. DNA of the CDR3: TGCAGTGCTAGAGATGTGGGACTCCAGAGCTATGGCTACACCTTC.

The chain links TRBV10-3 to TRBJ1-3; the match to TRBD1 covers 9 bases. Per germline, CDR1 ENHRY and CDR2 SYGVKD. The CDR3 consists of 15 residues. V shed 10 bases, J shed 4 bases, and the junction held 11 bases outside the gene matches. CDR3 region: CANRSQGAGGNTIYF. DNA for the CDR3: TGTGCCAACAGATCACAGGGGGCAGGAGGAAACACCATATATTTT.

The sample holds many counts of this clonotype. The chain carries TRBV6-5 and TRBJ2-7, with a tentative D call TRBD2 (6 bases). Germline V gene data show CDR1 as MNHEY and CDR2 as SVGAGI. This CDR3 is 15 amino acids long. The V end was cut by 5 bases, the J end by 5 bases, with 19 bases between. The chain's CDR3 is CASSIGPGSTDEQYF. In DNA, the CDR3 is TGTGCCAGCAGTATCGGCCCCGGGAGTACCGACGAGCAGTACTTC.

This clonotype occurred many times. This chain uses TRBV24-1 with TRBJ2-2; the D is unclear. V was trimmed by 7 bases and J by 4 bases, leaving 12 bases between them. The CDR3 is 14 amino acids. The germline CDR1 and CDR2 sequences are KGHDR and SFDVKD. CDR3: CATRRAESTGELFF. The CDR3, as DNA: TGTGCCACCAGAAGGGCGGAGAGCACCGGGGAGCTGTTTTTT.

In its sample, this clonotype was seen many times. V is TRBV2 and J is TRBJ1-3; D unresolved. The CDR3 is made up of 14 amino acids. Trimming removed 5 bases from V and 0 bases from J, with 8 bases in between. Germline V gives CDR1 SNHLY, CDR2 FYNNEI. CDR3 nucleotides: TGTGCCAGCAGTCGCGAGGGCTCTGGAAACACCATATATTTT. Residues: CASSREGSGNTIYF.

This clonotype was seen at least ten times. The chain links TRBV5-4 to TRBJ1-1; 7 nucleotides align to TRBD1. J gave up 3 bases and V 4 bases, and 12 bases lay outside the gene matches. Germline V gives CDR1 SGHNT, CDR2 YYREEE (reference sequence). CDR3 length equals 16 residues. The chain's CDR3 is CASSPAGMQGDTEAFF. The CDR3 DNA reads TGTGCCAGCAGCCCGGCTGGTATGCAGGGGGACACTGAAGCTTTCTTT.

The chain combines TRBV7-2 with TRBJ2-2; 9 bases map to TRBD1. The CDR3 runs 17 residues. The V gene end was trimmed by 3 bases and the J gene end by 0 bases; junction bases not matched to a gene: 5. Looked up from germline, CDR1 is SGHTA and CDR2 is FQGNSA. This chain's CDR3 is CASSFRDREANTGELFF. The CDR3 DNA is TGTGCCAGCAGCTTCCGGGACAGGGAGGCGAACACCGGGGAGCTGTTTTTT. The full variable domain, in which reference TRBV7-2 and TRBJ2-2 provide the parts outside the CDR3, is GAGVSQSPSNKVTEKGKDVELRCDPISGHTALYWYRQSLGQGLEFLIYFQGNSAPDKSGLPSDRFSAERTGGSVSTLTIQRTQQEDSAVYLCASSFRDREANTGELFFGEGSRLTVL.

V is TRBV29-1 and J is TRBJ2-2, with 8 positions matching TRBD1. The CDR3 consists of 12 residues. Germline assignment: CDR1 SQVTM and CDR2 ANQGSEA. V lost 5 bases to trimming and J lost 8 bases; unmatched junction nucleotides: 4. Here the CDR3 DNA reads TGCAGCGTTCTGACAGGGGAGGGGGAGCTGTTTTTT. Translation gives CSVLTGEGELFF.

This sequence joins TRBV28 and TRBJ2-7; D perhaps matches TRBD2 (5 bases). Trimming cost V 3 bases and J 6 bases, with 15 bases left between them. The CDR3 spans 14 residues. Germline CDR1 is MDHEN and CDR2 is SYDVKM. CDR3 coding DNA: TGTGCCAGCAGTTTCCCGGCACGGGGTCGCGAGCAGTACTTC. It is translated as CASSFPARGREQYF.

Many counts were recorded for this clonotype. The chain couples TRBV24-1 to TRBJ2-3, with TRBD2 as a possible D gene (5 bases). The CDR3 consists of 16 residues. Trimming cost V 4 bases and J 6 bases, with 19 bases left between them. The germline V gene has CDR1 KGHDR and CDR2 SFDVKD. CDR3: CATSDAQPDRGDTQYF. CDR3 nucleotides: TGTGCCACCAGTGACGCCCAACCCGATCGAGGGGATACGCAGTATTTT.

This clonotype was seen ten or more times. The genes are TRBV12-3 or TRBV12-4 and TRBJ1-1; D is ambiguous. This CDR3 contains 11 residues. Trimming stripped 3 bases from V and 11 bases from J, with 10 bases between. The CDR3 DNA reads as TGTGCCAGCAGTTTCGGGGTGTATGCTTTCTTT. Encoded protein: CASSFGVYAFF.

In this sample, this clonotype turned up many times. This sequence joins TRBV24-1 and TRBJ1-4; 9 bases map to TRBD1. V was pared by 8 bases and J by 6 bases, with 3 bases of the junction left unmatched. This CDR3 spans 13 amino acids. Looked up from germline, CDR1 is KGHDR and CDR2 is SFDVKD. The CDR3 region is CATTRTGDEKLFF. The DNA of the CDR3 is TGTGCCACCACGCGGACAGGGGATGAAAAACTGTTTTTT.

This chain links TRBV11-2 with TRBJ2-6; D possibly matches TRBD1 or TRBD2 (5 bases each). V lost 5 bases to trimming and J lost 0 bases, with 17 bases between them. Per the germline V gene, CDR1 is SGHAT and CDR2 is FQNNGV. The CDR3 has 18 amino acids. Here the CDR3 reads CASSVRGATSSGANVLTF. The CDR3 DNA is TGTGCCAGCAGCGTCCGAGGGGCCACATCCTCTGGGGCCAACGTCCTGACTTTC.

The V call is TRBV11-2, the J call TRBJ2-2; 8 bases fit TRBD1. This CDR3 has 16 amino acids. The trim removed 5 bases at V and 1 base at J, leaving 6 bases unmatched. Germline CDR1 is SGHAT and CDR2 is FQNNGV. This chain's CDR3 is CASSPLGTGNTGELFF. The CDR3 nucleotides are TGTGCCAGCAGCCCCCTGGGGACAGGGAACACCGGGGAGCTGTTTTTT.

Many counts were recorded for this clonotype. CDR3 region: CASSQDYGYTF. DNA of the CDR3: TGCGCCAGCAGCCAAGACTATGGCTACACCTTC. The rearrangement uses TRBV5-1 and TRBJ1-2, with no clear D. This CDR3 spans 11 amino acids. V was cut by 4 bases and J by 3 bases, with 4 bases left in between. Germline CDR1 and CDR2: SGHRS and YFSETQ.

This clonotype was counted only a few times. The CDR3 spells CSARSNTIYF. The CDR3 coding sequence is TGCAGTGCTAGGTCAAACACCATATATTTT. The rearrangement joins TRBV20-1 to TRBJ1-3; D is uncertain. Germline CDR1 DFQATT, CDR2 SNEGSKA (reference sequence). The CDR3 length is 10 residues. V lost 3 bases and J 6 bases, leaving 3 bases between the germline ends.

This clonotype was counted at least ten times. The CDR3 DNA reads as TGTGCCAGCAGCCAGGACAGGGGGTTGGAGACCCAGTACTTC. Translation: CASSQDRGLETQYF. The chain recombines TRBV9 with TRBJ2-5, with 10 bases matching TRBD1. The CDR3 extends over 14 amino acids. Looked up from germline, CDR1 is SGDLS and CDR2 is YYNGEE. J was trimmed by 5 bases and V by 4 bases; bases with no gene match: 5. Looking up the rest from reference TRBV9 and TRBJ2-5 gives the full variable domain: DSGVTQTPKHLITATGQRVTLRCSPRSGDLSVYWYQQSLDQGLQFLIQYYNGEERAKGNILERFSAQQFPDLHSELNLSSLELGDSALYFCASSQDRGLETQYFGPGTRLLVL.

J is TRBJ2-7 and V is TRBV25-1, with D perhaps being TRBD1 or TRBD2 (5 bases each). The DNA end is a closer match to TRBJ2-1, so the J assignment may be wrong. In germline, CDR1 is MGHDK, CDR2 SYGVNS. This CDR3 is built from 13 residues. CDR3 loop: CASSRDAYNEQFF. The CDR3 region has the DNA TGTGCCAGCAGCCGGGACGCCTACAATGAGCAGTTCTTC.